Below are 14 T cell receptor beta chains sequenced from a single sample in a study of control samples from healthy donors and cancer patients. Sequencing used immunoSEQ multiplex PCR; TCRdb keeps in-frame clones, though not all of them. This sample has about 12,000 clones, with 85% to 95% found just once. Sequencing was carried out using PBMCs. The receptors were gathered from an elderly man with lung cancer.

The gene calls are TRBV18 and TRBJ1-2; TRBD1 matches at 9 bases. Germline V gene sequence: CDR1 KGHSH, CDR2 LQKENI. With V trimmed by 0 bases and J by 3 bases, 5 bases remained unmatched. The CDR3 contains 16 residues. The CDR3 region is CASSPPWTGDDYGYTF. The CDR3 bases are TGTGCCAGCTCACCACCATGGACAGGGGACGACTATGGCTACACCTTC.

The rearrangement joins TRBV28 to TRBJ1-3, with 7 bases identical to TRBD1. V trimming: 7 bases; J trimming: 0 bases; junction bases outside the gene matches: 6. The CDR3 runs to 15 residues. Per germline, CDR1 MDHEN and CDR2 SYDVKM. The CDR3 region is CASIPGQSSGNTIYF. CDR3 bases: TGTGCCAGCATCCCGGGACAGAGCTCTGGAAACACCATATATTTT.

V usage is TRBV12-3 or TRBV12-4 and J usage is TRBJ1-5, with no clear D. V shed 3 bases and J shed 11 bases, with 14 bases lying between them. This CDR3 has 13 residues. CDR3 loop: CASSFKAGPAQHF. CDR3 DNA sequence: TGTGCCAGCAGTTTCAAGGCCGGACCAGCCCAGCATTTT.

The CDR3 is CASSLFSSAGNTIYF. CDR3 nucleotide sequence: TGCGCCAGCAGCTTGTTTTCGAGTGCTGGAAACACCATATATTTT. This chain links TRBV5-1 with TRBJ1-3; D is undetermined. V lost 1 base to trimming and J lost 2 bases, with 10 bases between them. Germline-derived CDR1 and CDR2 are SGHRS and YFSETQ. CDR3 length equals 15 residues.

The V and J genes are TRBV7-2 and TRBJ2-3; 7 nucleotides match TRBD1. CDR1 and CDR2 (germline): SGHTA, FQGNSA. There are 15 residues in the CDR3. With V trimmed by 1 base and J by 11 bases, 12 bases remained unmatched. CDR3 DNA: TGTGCCAGCAGCTTAGGGGGGCACAGGGGAAGGAAGCAGTATTTT. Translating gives CASSLGGHRGRKQYF.

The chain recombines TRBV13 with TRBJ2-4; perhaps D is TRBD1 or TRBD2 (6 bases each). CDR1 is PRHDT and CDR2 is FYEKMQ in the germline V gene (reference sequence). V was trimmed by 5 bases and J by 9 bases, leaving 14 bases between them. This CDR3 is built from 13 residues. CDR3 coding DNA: TGTGCCAGCAGCCCCCGACAGGAGGGCATTCAGTACTTC. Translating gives CASSPRQEGIQYF.

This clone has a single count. As DNA, the CDR3 is TGTGCCAGCTCGGAGACAGGGGGCGGAAACGGGGAGCTGTTTTTT. It translates to CASSETGGGNGELFF. The chain has TRBV5-5 and TRBJ2-2; 10 bases are shared with TRBD1. CDR3 size: 15 residues. CDR1 and CDR2 (germline): SGHKS, YYEKEE (reference sequence). The ends lost 7 bases at V and 7 bases at J; junction bases unmatched: 10.

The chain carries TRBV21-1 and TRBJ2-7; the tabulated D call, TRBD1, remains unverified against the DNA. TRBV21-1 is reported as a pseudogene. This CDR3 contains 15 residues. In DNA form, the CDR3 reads TGTGCCAGCAGCGGCCGGGGACAGGGCTCCTACGAGCAGTACGTC. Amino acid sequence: CASSGRGQGSYEQYV.

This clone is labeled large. The CDR3 reads CATSEGEAFF. The CDR3 DNA reads TGTGCCACCTCAGAGGGAGAAGCTTTCTTT. The chain recombines TRBV2 with TRBJ1-1; no clear D gene. This CDR3 spans 10 amino acids. CDR1 is SNHLY, CDR2 FYNNEI, per germline. V was pared by 10 bases and J by 8 bases, with 11 bases between.

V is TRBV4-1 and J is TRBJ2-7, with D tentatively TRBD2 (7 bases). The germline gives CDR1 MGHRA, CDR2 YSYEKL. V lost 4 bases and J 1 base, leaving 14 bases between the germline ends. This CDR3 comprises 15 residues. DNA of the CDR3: TGCGCCAGCAGCCTATACAGGGAGGGTTCCTACGAGCAGTACTTC. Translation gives CASSLYREGSYEQYF.

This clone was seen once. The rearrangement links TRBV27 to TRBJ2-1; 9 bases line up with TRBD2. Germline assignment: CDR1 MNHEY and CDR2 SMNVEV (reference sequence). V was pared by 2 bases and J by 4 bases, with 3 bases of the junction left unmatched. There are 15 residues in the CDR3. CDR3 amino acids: CASSLRRGGYNEQFF. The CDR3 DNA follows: TGTGCCAGCAGTTTACGGCGGGGGGGATACAATGAGCAGTTCTTC.

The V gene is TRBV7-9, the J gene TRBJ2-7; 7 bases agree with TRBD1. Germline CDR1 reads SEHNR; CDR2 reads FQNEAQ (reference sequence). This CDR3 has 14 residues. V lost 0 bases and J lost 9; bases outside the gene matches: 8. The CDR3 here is CASSLAGTARGQYV. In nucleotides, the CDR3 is TGTGCCAGCAGCTTAGCTGGGACAGCAAGGGGGCAGTACGTC.

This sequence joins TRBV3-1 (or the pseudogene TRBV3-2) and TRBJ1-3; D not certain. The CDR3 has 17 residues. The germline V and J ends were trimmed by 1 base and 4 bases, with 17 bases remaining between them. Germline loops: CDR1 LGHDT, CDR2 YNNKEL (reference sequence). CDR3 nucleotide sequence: TGTGCCAGCAGCCAAGTTTGGCAACTCCTAGCAGGAAACACCATATATTTT. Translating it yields CASSQVWQLLAGNTIYF.

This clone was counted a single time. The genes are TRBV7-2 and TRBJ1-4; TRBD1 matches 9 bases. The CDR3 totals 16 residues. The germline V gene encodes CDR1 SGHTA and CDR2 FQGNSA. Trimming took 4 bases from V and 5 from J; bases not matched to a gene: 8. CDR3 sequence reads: CASSWSPGQGNEKLFF. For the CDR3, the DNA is TGTGCCAGCAGCTGGTCTCCGGGACAGGGCAATGAAAAACTGTTTTTT. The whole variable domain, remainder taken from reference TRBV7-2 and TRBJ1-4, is GAGVSQSPSNKVTEKGKDVELRCDPISGHTALYWYRQSLGQGLEFLIYFQGNSAPDKSGLPSDRFSAERTGGSVSTLTIQRTQQEDSAVYLCASSWSPGQGNEKLFFGSGTQLSVL.